This T cell receptor (beta chain) is from a study of blood T cell repertoires in COVID-19. The wider study: The cDNA or gDNA used as material had been derived from T cells, B-cell-depleted T cells, or PBMCs.

Clones were sequenced by immunoSEQ multiplex PCR, and TCRdb holds only the in-frame ones, with some missing. The sample includes approximately 150,000 clones, roughly nine tenths seen only once; the top ten take under 4.5%. The V gene end was trimmed by 6 bases and the J gene end by 8 bases; junction bases not matched to a gene: 11. This CDR3 comprises 15 residues. Germline CDR1 is ENHRY and CDR2 is SYGVKD. This clone was seen a handful of times. Sequenced sample: peripheral blood. This TCR was sampled from a woman in her 70s with acute or convalescent COVID-19. The chain uses TRBV10-3 and TRBJ2-1; TRBD1 matches 9 bases. CDR3 residues: CAIRTRDREFDEQFF. CDR3 coding DNA: TGTGCCATCAGGACCCGGGACAGGGAATTCGATGAGCAGTTCTTC.